These T cell receptor beta chains were read from a single sample in a study of cytomegalovirus exposure and HLA in healthy donors. Libraries were prepared by immunoSEQ multiplex PCR; TCRdb keeps only in-frame clonotypes and omits some of them. This repertoire shows roughly 170,000 clones, about 79% found once; its top ten account for around 1.2%. The sample taken for sequencing was PBMCs. These receptors were taken from a girl aged 2 to 10 in good health and CMV-seropositive. The CDR3 runs from the conserved cysteine through the conserved F or W. The order of the fields is clone size, J gene, V gene, CDR3 length, D gene, CDR3 DNA, CDR3 protein. A D gene is named only where the DNA matches it firmly. For some rows the clone size is stated as once, few or many, or as a class when expanded; others skip it.

clone size: NA
J gene: TRBJ1-3
V gene: TRBV28
CDR3 length: 13
D gene: NA
CDR3 DNA: TGTGCCAGCAGGACAGGCTCTGGAAACACCATATATTTT
CDR3 protein: CASRTGSGNTIYF

clone size: NA
J gene: TRBJ1-2
V gene: TRBV9
CDR3 length: 14
D gene: NA
CDR3 DNA: TGTGCCAGCAGCGTGGACAGCAATAACTATGGCTACACCTTC
CDR3 protein: CASSVDSNNYGYTF

clone size: once
J gene: TRBJ2-7
V gene: TRBV11-3
CDR3 length: 15
D gene: TRBD2
CDR3 DNA: TGTGCCAGCAGCCCCCGACTAGCCCTTTACTACGAGCAGTACTTC
CDR3 protein: CASSPRLALYYEQYF

clone size: NA
J gene: TRBJ2-7
V gene: TRBV19
CDR3 length: 14
D gene: TRBD1
CDR3 DNA: TGTGCCAGTAGTATGGGGACAGGGGGCCACGAGCAGTACTTC
CDR3 protein: CASSMGTGGHEQYF

clone size: NA
J gene: TRBJ2-1
V gene: TRBV4-2
CDR3 length: 15
D gene: NA
CDR3 DNA: TGTGCCAGCAGCCAAGTCGGGCATAGCGCGAATGAGCAGTTCTTC
CDR3 protein: CASSQVGHSANEQFF

clone size: once
J gene: TRBJ1-2
V gene: TRBV30
CDR3 length: 12
D gene: NA
CDR3 DNA: TGTGCCTGGAAGAAGGGGGGGGAGGGCTACACCTTC
CDR3 protein: CAWKKGGEGYTF

clone size: once
J gene: TRBJ2-2
V gene: TRBV2
CDR3 length: 15
D gene: NA
CDR3 DNA: TGTGCCAGCAGTGGTCTGCCCACTAACGCCGGGGAGCTGTTTTTT
CDR3 protein: CASSGLPTNAGELFF

clone size: NA
J gene: TRBJ2-7
V gene: TRBV18
CDR3 length: 14
D gene: TRBD2
CDR3 DNA: TGTGCCAGCTCACCAGTAGCGGGAGGCTACGAGCAGTACTTC
CDR3 protein: CASSPVAGGYEQYF

clone size: NA
J gene: TRBJ1-5
V gene: TRBV27
CDR3 length: 13
D gene: NA
CDR3 DNA: TGTGCCAGCAGCCGAATGGCCGGGCAGCCCCAGCATTTT
CDR3 protein: CASSRMAGQPQHF

clone size: NA
J gene: TRBJ2-1
V gene: TRBV9
CDR3 length: 16
D gene: NA
CDR3 DNA: TGTGCCAGCAGCGCAACAGAACGAAGCTCCTACAATGAGCAGTTCTTC
CDR3 protein: CASSATERSSYNEQFF

clone size: few
J gene: TRBJ1-2
V gene: TRBV6-6
CDR3 length: 13
D gene: NA
CDR3 DNA: TGTGCCAGCAGTTTCCCAGGGCAATATGTGGGAACCTTC
CDR3 protein: CASSFPGQYVGTF

clone size: NA
J gene: TRBJ1-2
V gene: TRBV6-6
CDR3 length: 14
D gene: NA
CDR3 DNA: TGTGCCAGCAGTTACACCACAGCTTCCTATGGCTACACCTTC
CDR3 protein: CASSYTTASYGYTF

clone size: NA
J gene: TRBJ2-7
V gene: TRBV30
CDR3 length: 12
D gene: NA
CDR3 DNA: TGTGTCTGGAGTGCCCTGGCTGATGTGCAGTACTTC
CDR3 protein: CVWSALADVQYF

clone size: few
J gene: TRBJ1-1
V gene: TRBV27
CDR3 length: 13
D gene: TRBD1
CDR3 DNA: TGTGCCAGCACCAGGACAGGGGCTAGTAAAGCTTTCTTT
CDR3 protein: CASTRTGASKAFF

clone size: NA
J gene: TRBJ2-7
V gene: TRBV5-6
CDR3 length: 13
D gene: NA
CDR3 DNA: TGTGCCAGCAGCTTGCTCCCTTCCTACGAGCAGTACTTC
CDR3 protein: CASSLLPSYEQYF

clone size: NA
J gene: TRBJ2-7
V gene: TRBV28
CDR3 length: 15
D gene: TRBD1
CDR3 DNA: TGTGCCAGCAGTTTACAACAGGGGGTTTCCTACGAGCAGTACTTC
CDR3 protein: CASSLQQGVSYEQYF

clone size: NA
J gene: TRBJ1-2
V gene: TRBV30
CDR3 length: 11
D gene: TRBD1
CDR3 DNA: TGTGCCTTTAATCAGGGGGCTGGCTACACCTTC
CDR3 protein: CAFNQGAGYTF

clone size: NA
J gene: TRBJ2-5
V gene: TRBV28
CDR3 length: 14
D gene: TRBD2
CDR3 DNA: TGTGCCAGCAGCGACCGGACTAGCGGAGAGACCCAGTACTTC
CDR3 protein: CASSDRTSGETQYF

clone size: NA
J gene: TRBJ2-1
V gene: TRBV5-1
CDR3 length: 17
D gene: NA
CDR3 DNA: TGCGCCAGCAGCTTGGACAGGGCCCACGGGTCCTACAATGAGCAGTTCTTC
CDR3 protein: CASSLDRAHGSYNEQFF

clone size: few
J gene: TRBJ2-3
V gene: TRBV6-1
CDR3 length: 16
D gene: TRBD2
CDR3 DNA: TGTGCCAGCAGTGAAAGGAGGACTAGCGGTACAGATACGCAGTATTTT
CDR3 protein: CASSERRTSGTDTQYF

clone size: once
J gene: TRBJ1-6
V gene: TRBV5-1
CDR3 length: 21
D gene: TRBD1
CDR3 DNA: TGCGCCAGCAGCTTGGCCGGAGGGGCAATCAGGCGACAGGGCGGGTATTCACCCCTCCACTTT
CDR3 protein: CASSLAGGAIRRQGGYSPLHF

clone size: NA
J gene: TRBJ1-6
V gene: TRBV19
CDR3 length: 16
D gene: TRBD1
CDR3 DNA: TGTGCCAGTAGTGTCCTGACAGGGTATGGCAATTCACCCCTCCACTTT
CDR3 protein: CASSVLTGYGNSPLHF

clone size: once
J gene: TRBJ1-1
V gene: TRBV27
CDR3 length: 16
D gene: TRBD1
CDR3 DNA: TGTGCCAGCAGTGGTGCGGGACAGTCAATGAACACTGAAGCTTTCTTT
CDR3 protein: CASSGAGQSMNTEAFF

clone size: NA
J gene: TRBJ2-3
V gene: TRBV11-2
CDR3 length: 16
D gene: TRBD2
CDR3 DNA: TGTGCCAGCAGAAAAGGCATAGCGGGAGGGACAGATACGCAGTATTTT
CDR3 protein: CASRKGIAGGTDTQYF

clone size: NA
J gene: TRBJ1-5
V gene: TRBV28
CDR3 length: 15
D gene: NA
CDR3 DNA: TGTGCCAGCAGTCCCCTCACAGGGATGAATCAGCCCCAGCATTTT
CDR3 protein: CASSPLTGMNQPQHF

clone size: NA
J gene: TRBJ2-7
V gene: TRBV7-6
CDR3 length: 14
D gene: NA
CDR3 DNA: TGTGCCAGCAGCTTAGCGGGGACACCCTACGAGCAGTACTTC
CDR3 protein: CASSLAGTPYEQYF

clone size: NA
J gene: TRBJ2-7
V gene: TRBV28
CDR3 length: 14
D gene: NA
CDR3 DNA: TGTGCCAGCAGTTTGAACAGGCCCTCCTACGAGCAGTACTTC
CDR3 protein: CASSLNRPSYEQYF

clone size: NA
J gene: TRBJ2-3
V gene: TRBV7-9
CDR3 length: 15
D gene: TRBD2
CDR3 DNA: TGTGCCAGCAGCTTATCCGCGGGAGGGCCAGGGACGCAGTATTTT
CDR3 protein: CASSLSAGGPGTQYF

clone size: NA
J gene: TRBJ2-2
V gene: TRBV10-3
CDR3 length: 15
D gene: NA
CDR3 DNA: TGTGCCATCAGAGCGGGACAGGCGAACACCGGGGAGCTGTTTTTT
CDR3 protein: CAIRAGQANTGELFF

clone size: NA
J gene: TRBJ2-1
V gene: TRBV19
CDR3 length: 17
D gene: NA
CDR3 DNA: TGTGCCAGTAGTATTGCGAGTGCGGCTTCGAAGAGGAATGAGCAGTTCTTC
CDR3 protein: CASSIASAASKRNEQFF

clone size: NA
J gene: TRBJ1-5
V gene: TRBV6-1
CDR3 length: 14
D gene: TRBD1
CDR3 DNA: TGTGCCAGCGCTCGACAGGGGGCAAATCAGCCCCAGCATTTT
CDR3 protein: CASARQGANQPQHF

clone size: NA
J gene: TRBJ1-1
V gene: TRBV27
CDR3 length: 17
D gene: NA
CDR3 DNA: TGTGCCAGCAGTCGCAGTTTAATACAGGGAATGAACACTGAAGCTTTCTTT
CDR3 protein: CASSRSLIQGMNTEAFF

clone size: few
J gene: TRBJ1-1
V gene: TRBV6-5
CDR3 length: 15
D gene: NA
CDR3 DNA: TGTGCCAGCAGATGGGTTTCGATCAGGGGCACTGAAGCTTTCTTT
CDR3 protein: CASRWVSIRGTEAFF

clone size: NA
J gene: TRBJ2-7
V gene: TRBV10-3
CDR3 length: 14
D gene: NA
CDR3 DNA: TGTGCCACCAGACAGGAACTCTCTTCCTACGAGCAGTACTTC
CDR3 protein: CATRQELSSYEQYF

clone size: NA
J gene: TRBJ2-7
V gene: TRBV6-1
CDR3 length: 15
D gene: TRBD2
CDR3 DNA: TGTGCCAGCAGTGACCGTTCTGCGGGGGCCTACGAGCAGTACTTC
CDR3 protein: CASSDRSAGAYEQYF

clone size: NA
J gene: TRBJ1-3
V gene: TRBV6-1
CDR3 length: 15
D gene: TRBD1
CDR3 DNA: TGTGCCAGCATCCTCAGGACAGGGCCCGTCAACACCATATATTTT
CDR3 protein: CASILRTGPVNTIYF

clone size: NA
J gene: TRBJ1-2
V gene: TRBV19
CDR3 length: 14
D gene: NA
CDR3 DNA: TGTGCCAGTAGGGCCGGGGAGAGATTTTATGGCTACACCTTC
CDR3 protein: CASRAGERFYGYTF

clone size: NA
J gene: TRBJ2-1
V gene: TRBV11-3
CDR3 length: 15
D gene: TRBD2
CDR3 DNA: TGTGCCAGCAGCTCACTAGCGGGAACCTACAATGAGCAGTTCTTC
CDR3 protein: CASSSLAGTYNEQFF

clone size: NA
J gene: TRBJ2-1
V gene: TRBV13
CDR3 length: 14
D gene: NA
CDR3 DNA: TGTGCCAGCAGGAAAGGGGTCCAGGCTAATGAGCAGTTCTTC
CDR3 protein: CASRKGVQANEQFF

clone size: NA
J gene: TRBJ1-6
V gene: TRBV28
CDR3 length: 17
D gene: TRBD1
CDR3 DNA: TGTGCCAGCACTTACTCCCCCGAGGCAGGGGGCGATTCACCCCTCCACTTT
CDR3 protein: CASTYSPEAGGDSPLHF

clone size: NA
J gene: TRBJ1-2
V gene: TRBV5-1
CDR3 length: 14
D gene: TRBD1
CDR3 DNA: TGCGCCAGCAGCTTGGGACAGGGAGCTGATGGCTACACCTTC
CDR3 protein: CASSLGQGADGYTF

clone size: NA
J gene: TRBJ2-7
V gene: TRBV5-1
CDR3 length: 15
D gene: NA
CDR3 DNA: TGCGCCAGCAGCCCGGGGTGGGAGGGGGGCTACGAGCAGTACTTC
CDR3 protein: CASSPGWEGGYEQYF

clone size: once
J gene: TRBJ1-1
V gene: TRBV5-1
CDR3 length: 17
D gene: NA
CDR3 DNA: TGCGCCAGCAGCTTGGACTGGATGGACTACCCCGCTTGTGAAGCTTTCTTT
CDR3 protein: CASSLDWMDYPACEAFF

clone size: NA
J gene: TRBJ1-1
V gene: TRBV5-4
CDR3 length: 16
D gene: TRBD1
CDR3 DNA: TGTGCCAGCAGCTTGGGGGGGACAGGGTTGGACACTGAAGCTTTCTTT
CDR3 protein: CASSLGGTGLDTEAFF

clone size: NA
J gene: TRBJ2-1
V gene: TRBV5-1
CDR3 length: 15
D gene: TRBD2
CDR3 DNA: TGCGCCAGCAGCTCGGCTCGCGGGAGTTACAATGAGCAGTTCTTC
CDR3 protein: CASSSARGSYNEQFF

clone size: NA
J gene: TRBJ2-7
V gene: TRBV6-1
CDR3 length: 14
D gene: NA
CDR3 DNA: TGTGCCACCGCCCGACGGGACTTATCCTACGAGCAGTACTTC
CDR3 protein: CATARRDLSYEQYF

clone size: NA
J gene: TRBJ2-7
V gene: TRBV7-8
CDR3 length: 14
D gene: TRBD2
CDR3 DNA: TGTGCCAGCAGCTCCAGGACTAGCGGGAGTGAGCAGTACTTC
CDR3 protein: CASSSRTSGSEQYF

clone size: NA
J gene: TRBJ2-3
V gene: TRBV5-1
CDR3 length: 14
D gene: NA
CDR3 DNA: TGCGCCAGCAGCTTGACAGGGAGAGGAGATACGCAGTATTTT
CDR3 protein: CASSLTGRGDTQYF

clone size: NA
J gene: TRBJ2-7
V gene: TRBV19
CDR3 length: 14
D gene: NA
CDR3 DNA: TGTGCCAGTAGTCGAGGCAGGGATGCGTACGAGCAGTACTTC
CDR3 protein: CASSRGRDAYEQYF

clone size: NA
J gene: TRBJ1-5
V gene: TRBV4-1
CDR3 length: 16
D gene: NA
CDR3 DNA: TGCGCCAGCAGCCAAGAGTCAGGGGCTACACTTCAGCCCCAGCATTTT
CDR3 protein: CASSQESGATLQPQHF

clone size: NA
J gene: TRBJ2-1
V gene: TRBV7-9
CDR3 length: 11
D gene: TRBD2
CDR3 DNA: TGTGCCAGCAACGGACTAGCGGGGCAGTTCTTC
CDR3 protein: CASNGLAGQFF

clone size: NA
J gene: TRBJ2-1
V gene: TRBV9
CDR3 length: 16
D gene: TRBD2
CDR3 DNA: TGTGCCAGCAGCGTAGGCGGCGGGAGCTCCTACAATGAGCAGTTCTTC
CDR3 protein: CASSVGGGSSYNEQFF

clone size: NA
J gene: TRBJ1-2
V gene: TRBV30
CDR3 length: 12
D gene: NA
CDR3 DNA: TGTGCCTGGAGTGTGAGCCCTTGGGGCTACACCTTC
CDR3 protein: CAWSVSPWGYTF

clone size: NA
J gene: TRBJ2-3
V gene: TRBV30
CDR3 length: 17
D gene: TRBD1
CDR3 DNA: TGTGCCTGGAGTGTGGGGGTTGGGACAGGGCGAACAGATACGCAGTATTTT
CDR3 protein: CAWSVGVGTGRTDTQYF

clone size: NA
J gene: TRBJ1-4
V gene: TRBV19
CDR3 length: 16
D gene: TRBD1
CDR3 DNA: TGTGCCAGTAGTATTCGGGACAGGGTCGCTAATGAAAAACTGTTTTTT
CDR3 protein: CASSIRDRVANEKLFF